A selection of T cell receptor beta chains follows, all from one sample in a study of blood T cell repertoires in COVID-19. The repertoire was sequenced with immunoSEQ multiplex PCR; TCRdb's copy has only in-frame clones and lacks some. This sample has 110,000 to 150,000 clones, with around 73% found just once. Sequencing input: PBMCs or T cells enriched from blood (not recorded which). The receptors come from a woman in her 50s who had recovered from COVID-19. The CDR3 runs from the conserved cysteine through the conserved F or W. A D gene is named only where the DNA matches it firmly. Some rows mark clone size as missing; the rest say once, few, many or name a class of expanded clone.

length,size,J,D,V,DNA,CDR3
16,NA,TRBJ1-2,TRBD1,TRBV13,TGTGCCAGCAGCTTCCCACCGGGACAGGGGCACTATGGCTACACCTTC,CASSFPPGQGHYGYTF
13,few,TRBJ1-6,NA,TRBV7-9,TGTGCCAGCAGCTTAAACGAGAATTCACCCCTCCACTTT,CASSLNENSPLHF
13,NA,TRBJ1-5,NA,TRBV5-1,TGCGCCAGCAGCTTGTTCCGGGTTCAGCCCCAGCATTTT,CASSLFRVQPQHF
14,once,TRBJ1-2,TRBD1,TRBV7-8,TGTGCCAGCAGCCCACGACAGGGCGACTATGGCTACACCTTC,CASSPRQGDYGYTF
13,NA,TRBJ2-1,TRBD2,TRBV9,TGTGCCAGCAGCTACCTACTAGCGGGGGAGCAGTTCTTC,CASSYLLAGEQFF
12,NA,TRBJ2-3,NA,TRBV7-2,TGTGCCAGCAGCTTACGGGCAGATACGCAGTATTTT,CASSLRADTQYF
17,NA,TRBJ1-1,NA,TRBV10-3,TGTGCCATCAGTTCATTACAGGGAGGGAGAGAGGTCACTGAAGCTTTCTTT,CAISSLQGGREVTEAFF
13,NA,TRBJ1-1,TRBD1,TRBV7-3,TGTGCCAGCAGCCAACAGGGGGACACTGAAGCTTTCTTT,CASSQQGDTEAFF
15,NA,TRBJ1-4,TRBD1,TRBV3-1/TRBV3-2,TGTGCCAGCAGCCAGACCGGGACAGATAATGAAAAACTGTTTTTT,CASSQTGTDNEKLFF
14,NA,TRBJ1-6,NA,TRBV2,TGTGCCAGCATGGCAGGGCGGAATAATTCACCCCTCCACTTT,CASMAGRNNSPLHF
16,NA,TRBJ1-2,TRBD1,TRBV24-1,TGTGCCACCAGTGAGACCACAGGGGGTCCTAACTATGGCTACACCTTC,CATSETTGGPNYGYTF
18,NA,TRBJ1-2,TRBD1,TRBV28,TGTGCCAGCAGTCCACCCGCCGGGACAGGGGGATCCAACTATGGCTACACCTTC,CASSPPAGTGGSNYGYTF
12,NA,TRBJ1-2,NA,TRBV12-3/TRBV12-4,TGTGCCAGCAGCCTCGGGGGTGTTGGCTACACCTTC,CASSLGGVGYTF
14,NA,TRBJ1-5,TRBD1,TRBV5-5,TGTGCCAGCAGCCCTGGACAGGGAGGGCAGCCCCAGCATTTT,CASSPGQGGQPQHF
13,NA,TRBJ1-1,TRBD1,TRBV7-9,TGTGCCAGCAGCTTCGGGACAGCTCTAGAAGCTTTCTTT,CASSFGTALEAFF
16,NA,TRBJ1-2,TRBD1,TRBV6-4,TGTGCCAGCACGCGTTGGGGACAGGGGGGAAACTATGGCTACACCTTC,CASTRWGQGGNYGYTF
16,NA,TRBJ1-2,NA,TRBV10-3,TGTGCCATCAGTGAGAAACACCCCCTAGGCGCATATGGCTACACCTTC,CAISEKHPLGAYGYTF
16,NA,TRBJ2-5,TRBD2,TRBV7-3,TGTGCCAGCAGCTCCCCCGGGACTAGCGGCCAAGAGACCCAGTACTTC,CASSSPGTSGQETQYF
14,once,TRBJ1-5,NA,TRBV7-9,TGTGCCAGCAGCTTAGCAGGGGGCAATCAGCCCCAGCATTTT,CASSLAGGNQPQHF
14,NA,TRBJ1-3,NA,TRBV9,TGTGCCAGCAGCGCACCAGGGGCTGGAAACACCATATATTTT,CASSAPGAGNTIYF
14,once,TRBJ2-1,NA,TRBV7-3,TGTGCCAGCAGCCTCAGGGACTCCTACAATGAGCAGTTCTTC,CASSLRDSYNEQFF
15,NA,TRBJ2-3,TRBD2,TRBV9,TGTGCCAGCAGCGTAAGCGGGGGGCCCACAGATACGCAGTATTTT,CASSVSGGPTDTQYF
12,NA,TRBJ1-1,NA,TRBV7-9,TGTGCCAGCAGCTTAGTGGAGCATGAAGCTTTCTTT,CASSLVEHEAFF
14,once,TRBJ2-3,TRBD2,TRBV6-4,TGTGCCAGCAGCTTAACGGGGGGGCAATATACGCAGTATTTT,CASSLTGGQYTQYF
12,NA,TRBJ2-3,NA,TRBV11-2,TGTGCCAGCAGCTACGCCCAGTTTGGGCAGTATTTT,CASSYAQFGQYF
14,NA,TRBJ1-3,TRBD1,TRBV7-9,TGTGCCAGCAGCTTATGGGACAGGGCGGACACCATATATTTT,CASSLWDRADTIYF
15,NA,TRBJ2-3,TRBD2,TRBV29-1,TGCAGCGCCCGAGGGACTAGCGGGGGCACAGATACGCAGTATTTT,CSARGTSGGTDTQYF
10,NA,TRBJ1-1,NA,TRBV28,TGTGCCAGCATGGGGGCAGGTGCTTTCTTT,CASMGAGAFF
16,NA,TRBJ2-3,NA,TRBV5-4,TGTGCCAGCAGCTTGGCCGGGGAGCGGGGCACAGATACGCAGTATTTT,CASSLAGERGTDTQYF